Listed below are T cell receptor beta chains from one sample, sequenced in a study of T cell repertoires in cytomegalovirus infection. MiXCR, applied by TCRdb to the reads, yields one record per CDR3 protein. The profile shows approximately 550,000 distinct CDR3 sequences, 16% of them singletons. Sequenced: CD8+ T cells from PBMCs. The receptor source for this set is a human donor in good health (CMV status not recorded). Some clones in this sample may be carry-over from other donors' samples. Both conserved end residues are part of each CDR3.

>TRBJ2-3|TRBV6-6
CASRWGQGETNTQYF
>TRBJ2-2|TRBV5-1
CASSPGPQNTGELFF
>TRBJ2-7|TRBV6-2/TRBV6-3
CASTDLGLQPNFYEQYF
>TRBJ2-7|TRBV4-1
CASSQARGAAYEQYF
>TRBJ1-1|TRBV29-1
CSAPPGTGVAEAFF
>TRBJ2-1|TRBV24-1
CATSDPETGSISYNEQFF
>TRBJ2-1|TRBV6-2/TRBV6-3
CASRRLAGAPYNEQFF
>TRBJ2-2|TRBV11-2
CASSYPTGELFF
>TRBJ2-3|TRBV7-2
CASSLAWSSTDTQYF
>TRBJ1-2|TRBV28
CASSSLSEGSGYGYTF
>TRBJ2-7|TRBV28
CASSLELAGVSYEQYF
>TRBJ1-6|TRBV27
CASSLYQGPNSPLHF
>TRBJ2-7|TRBV9
CASSLGRDLPSYEQYF
>TRBJ2-2|TRBV7-4
CASSPFSRADTGELFF
>TRBJ2-3|TRBV20-1
CSALLAAPTDTQYF
>TRBJ1-1|TRBV7-8
CASSLERNTEAFF
>TRBJ2-5|TRBV18
CASSPGQALQETQYF
>TRBJ2-1|TRBV12-3/TRBV12-4
CASSLGVLDISYNEQFF
>TRBJ2-5|TRBV20-1
CSAPPRGDWAEETQYF
>TRBJ1-6|TRBV27
CASSLIAGGLNSPLHF
>TRBJ2-5|TRBV4-1
CASSQGGSSGGQETQYF
>TRBJ2-2|TRBV6-1
CASRTQYTGELFF
>TRBJ2-1|TRBV7-6
CASSPRDHGYNEQFF
>TRBJ2-3|TRBV7-2
CASSLVPGLGTDTQYF
>TRBJ1-2|TRBV7-8
CASSHARSESLLVGGYTF
>TRBJ2-5|TRBV29-1
CSVRKLARVGVSQETQYF
>TRBJ2-7|TRBV20-1
CSALWTDAYEQYF
>TRBJ1-2|TRBV7-8
CASSSSDRTDRYTF
>TRBJ2-5|TRBV24-1
CATSDLEVAEQETQYF
>TRBJ1-2|TRBV27
CASSLSMGDGYTF